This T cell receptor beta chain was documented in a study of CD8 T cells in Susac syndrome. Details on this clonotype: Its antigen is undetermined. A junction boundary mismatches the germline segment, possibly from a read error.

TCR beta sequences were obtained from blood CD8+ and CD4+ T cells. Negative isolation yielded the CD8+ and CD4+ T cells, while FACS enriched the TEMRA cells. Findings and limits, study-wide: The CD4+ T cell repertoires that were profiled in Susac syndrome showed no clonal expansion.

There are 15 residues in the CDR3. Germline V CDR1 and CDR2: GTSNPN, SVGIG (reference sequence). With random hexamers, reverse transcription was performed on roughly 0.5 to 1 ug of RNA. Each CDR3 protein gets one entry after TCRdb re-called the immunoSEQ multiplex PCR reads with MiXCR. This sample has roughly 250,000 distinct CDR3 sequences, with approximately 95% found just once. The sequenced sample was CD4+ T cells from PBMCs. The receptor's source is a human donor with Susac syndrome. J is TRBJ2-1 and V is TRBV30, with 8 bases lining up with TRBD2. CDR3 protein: CAWSGSGEGRNGQFF. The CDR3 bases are TGTGCCTGGAGTGGTAGCGGGGAGGGGAGGAATGGGCAGTTCTTC.